Listed below are T cell receptor beta chains from one sample, sequenced in a study of T cells in Graves' hyperthyroidism and ophthalmopathy. MiXCR, run by TCRdb on the multiplex PCR reads, gives a single entry per CDR3 protein. The sample lists some 650,000 distinct CDR3 sequences; about 16% were seen once. Sequencing was done on a sample of blood. These receptor sequences come from a woman aged 40 to 50 with Graves' ophthalmopathy. Both conserved end residues are part of each CDR3. Each record gives: V gene, clone size, D gene, J gene, CDR3 protein, CDR3 DNA. A D gene is named only where the DNA matches it firmly. Not every row has a clone size; where given, it reads once, few, many or a size class.

>TRBV20-1|many|TRBD1|TRBJ1-4
CSASKTGDNEKLFF
TGCAGTGCTAGCAAGACAGGGGATAACGAAAAACTGTTTTTT
>TRBV5-6|NA|NA|TRBJ1-5
CASSSPTVMPQHF
TGTGCCAGCAGCTCACCGACCGTCATGCCCCAGCATTTT
>TRBV3-1|many|NA|TRBJ1-1
CASSPEVGGWTEAFF
TGTGCCAGCTCCCCTGAGGTAGGGGGTTGGACTGAAGCTTTCTTT
>TRBV28|many|NA|TRBJ2-7
CASSSTLYEQYF
TGTGCCAGCAGTTCGACCCTTTACGAGCAGTACTTC
>TRBV7-2|NA|TRBD1|TRBJ1-5
CASSLVGTGNNQPQHF
TGTGCCAGCAGCTTAGTTGGGACAGGGAACAATCAGCCCCAGCATTTT
>TRBV30|many|TRBD1|TRBJ1-5
CAWSGDRDQPQHF
TGTGCCTGGAGTGGAGACAGGGACCAGCCCCAGCATTTT
>TRBV20-1|many|NA|TRBJ2-7
CSARDGVREEQYF
TGCAGTGCTAGAGATGGTGTTCGCGAGGAGCAGTACTTC
>TRBV11-2|NA|NA|TRBJ2-2
CASRLSTMTNTGELSF
TGTGCCAGCAGGCTTTCGACAATGACGAACACCGGGGAGCTGTCTTTT
>TRBV20-1|NA|NA|TRBJ2-6
CSARGSGGANVLTF
TGCAGTGCGAGGGGGAGTGGCGGGGCCAACGTCCTGACTTTC
>TRBV15|NA|NA|TRBJ1-1
CATSRDRGRPTEAFF
TGTGCCACCAGCAGAGATCGGGGGCGCCCCACTGAAGCTTTCTTT
>TRBV30|many|NA|TRBJ1-2
CAWSLGDYGYTF
TGTGCCTGGAGTCTAGGGGACTATGGCTACACCTTC
>TRBV9|few|NA|TRBJ2-1
CASSVGIGVKQFF
TGTGCCAGCAGCGTAGGTATAGGGGTGAAACAGTTCTTC
>TRBV11-2|many|TRBD1|TRBJ2-1
CASSPAPGTGIYNEQFF
TGTGCCAGCAGCCCTGCTCCCGGGACAGGAATTTACAATGAGCAGTTCTTC
>TRBV6-1|many|NA|TRBJ1-1
CASRTTQNTEAFF
TGTGCCAGCAGGACCACACAGAACACTGAAGCTTTCTTT
>TRBV20-1|few|TRBD1|TRBJ2-2
CSARAGTGKNTGELFF
TGCAGTGCTAGAGCCGGGACAGGGAAGAACACCGGGGAGCTGTTTTTT